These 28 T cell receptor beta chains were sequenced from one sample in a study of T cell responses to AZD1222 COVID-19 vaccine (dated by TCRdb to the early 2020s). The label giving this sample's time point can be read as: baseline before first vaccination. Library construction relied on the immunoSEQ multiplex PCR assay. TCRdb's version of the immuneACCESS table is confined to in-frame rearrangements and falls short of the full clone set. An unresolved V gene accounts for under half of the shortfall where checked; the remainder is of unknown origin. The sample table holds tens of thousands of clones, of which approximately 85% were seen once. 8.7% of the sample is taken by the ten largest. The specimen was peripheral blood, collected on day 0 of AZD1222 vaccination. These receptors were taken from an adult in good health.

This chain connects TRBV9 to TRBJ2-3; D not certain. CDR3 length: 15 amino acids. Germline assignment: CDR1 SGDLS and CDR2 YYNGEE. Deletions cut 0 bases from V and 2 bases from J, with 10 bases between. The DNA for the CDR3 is TGTGCCAGCAGCGTAGTCGGGTTACTCACAGATACGCAGTATTTT. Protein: CASSVVGLLTDTQYF.

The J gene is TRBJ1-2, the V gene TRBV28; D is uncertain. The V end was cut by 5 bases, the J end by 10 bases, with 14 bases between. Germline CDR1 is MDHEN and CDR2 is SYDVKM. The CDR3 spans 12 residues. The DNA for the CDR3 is TGTGCCAGCAGTCCCGGACCACGGGCCTACACCTTC. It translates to CASSPGPRAYTF.

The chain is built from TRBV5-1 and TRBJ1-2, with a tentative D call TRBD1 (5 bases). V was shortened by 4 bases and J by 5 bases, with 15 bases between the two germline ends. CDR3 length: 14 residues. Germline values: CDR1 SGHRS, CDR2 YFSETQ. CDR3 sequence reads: CASSVGPGNYGYTF. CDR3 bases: TGCGCCAGCAGCGTCGGACCAGGGAATTATGGCTACACCTTC.

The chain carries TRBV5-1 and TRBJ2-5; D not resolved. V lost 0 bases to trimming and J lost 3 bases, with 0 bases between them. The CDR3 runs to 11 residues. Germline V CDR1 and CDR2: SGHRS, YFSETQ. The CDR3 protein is CASSLEETQYF. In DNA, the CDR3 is TGCGCCAGCAGCTTGGAAGAGACCCAGTACTTC. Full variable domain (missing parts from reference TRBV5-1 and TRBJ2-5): KAGVTQTPRYLIKTRGQQVTLSCSPISGHRSVSWYQQTPGQGLQFLFEYFSETQRNKGNFPGRFSGRQFSNSRSEMNVSTLELGDSALYLCASSLEETQYFGPGTRLLVL.

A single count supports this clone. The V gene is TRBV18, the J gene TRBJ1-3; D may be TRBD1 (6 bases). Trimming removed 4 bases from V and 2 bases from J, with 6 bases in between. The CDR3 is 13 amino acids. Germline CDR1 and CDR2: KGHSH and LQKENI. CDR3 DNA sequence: TGTGCCAGCTCACAGGGGGCTGGAAACACCATATATTTT. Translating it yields CASSQGAGNTIYF.

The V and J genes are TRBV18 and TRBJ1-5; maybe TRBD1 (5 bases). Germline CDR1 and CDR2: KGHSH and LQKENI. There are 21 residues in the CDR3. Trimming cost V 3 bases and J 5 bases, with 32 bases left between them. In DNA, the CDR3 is TGTGCCAGCTCACCGGTGGTCGGGGCAGGGTCTCGTCCAAGTGGCCATCAGCCCCAGCATTTT. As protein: CASSPVVGAGSRPSGHQPQHF.

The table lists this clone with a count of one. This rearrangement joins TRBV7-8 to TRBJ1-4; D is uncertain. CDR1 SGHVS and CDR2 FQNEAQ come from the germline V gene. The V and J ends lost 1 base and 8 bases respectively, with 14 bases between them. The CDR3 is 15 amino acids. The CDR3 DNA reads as TGTGCCAGCAGCTTAGGCCGCCGGTGGGGAGAAAAACTGTTTTTT. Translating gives CASSLGRRWGEKLFF.

The CDR3 protein is CAWSVWGNRKASGTYEQYF. The DNA for the CDR3 is TGTGCCTGGAGTGTATGGGGGAATAGAAAGGCTAGCGGGACCTACGAGCAGTACTTC. The chain couples TRBV30 to TRBJ2-7; 9 bases match TRBD2. The CDR3 sequence is 19 residues long. The germline CDR1 and CDR2 sequences are GTSNPN and SVGIG (reference sequence). The junction had 17 bases not matched to a gene; V was cut back by 0 bases and J by 2 bases. The full variable domain, in which reference TRBV30 and TRBJ2-7 provide the parts outside the CDR3, is SQTIHQWPATLVQPVGSPLSLECTVEGTSNPNLYWYRQAAGRGLQLLFYSVGIGQISSEVPQNLSASRPQDRQFILSSKKLLLSDSGFYLCAWSVWGNRKASGTYEQYFGPGTRLTVT.

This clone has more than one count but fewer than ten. The CDR3 DNA follows: TGCGCCAGCAGCCAAGAGTGGGCCTCGGGTGGTTCACCCCTCCACTTT. Encoded protein: CASSQEWASGGSPLHF. The chain employs TRBV4-1 and TRBJ1-6; unclear D gene. Germline loops: CDR1 MGHRA, CDR2 YSYEKL. This CDR3 has 16 amino acids. V was clipped by 0 bases and J by 9 bases, with 15 bases between them.

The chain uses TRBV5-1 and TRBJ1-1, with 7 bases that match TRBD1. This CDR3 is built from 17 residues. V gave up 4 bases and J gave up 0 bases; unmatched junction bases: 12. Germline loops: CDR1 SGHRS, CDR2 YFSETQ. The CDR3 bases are TGCGCCAGCAGCCTAGGGGGCAGCCCATACATGAACACTGAAGCTTTCTTT. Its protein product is CASSLGGSPYMNTEAFF.

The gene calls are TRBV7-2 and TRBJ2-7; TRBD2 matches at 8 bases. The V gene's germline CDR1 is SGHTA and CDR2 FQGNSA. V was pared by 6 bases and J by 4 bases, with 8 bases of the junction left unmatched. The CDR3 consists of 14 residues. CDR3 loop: CASRGGREAYEQYF. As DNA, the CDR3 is TGTGCCAGCAGGGGAGGGCGGGAGGCGTACGAGCAGTACTTC.

This CDR3 is CASSDGRGFGYTF. The CDR3 region has the DNA TGTGCCAGCAGTGACGGTCGGGGCTTTGGCTACACCTTC. The V call is TRBV6-1, the J call TRBJ1-2; tentative D call: TRBD1 (5 bases). Trimming took off 3 bases at V and 7 bases at J, with 12 bases between the two ends. The CDR3 extends over 13 amino acids. Germline loops: CDR1 MNHNS, CDR2 SASEGT.

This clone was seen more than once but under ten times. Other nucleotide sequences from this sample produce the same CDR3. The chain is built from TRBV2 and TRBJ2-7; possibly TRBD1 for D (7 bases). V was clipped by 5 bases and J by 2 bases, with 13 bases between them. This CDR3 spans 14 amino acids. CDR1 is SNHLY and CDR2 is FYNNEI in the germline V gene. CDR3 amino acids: CASSRQGGTYEQYF. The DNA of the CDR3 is TGTGCCAGCAGTCGGCAGGGGGGTACCTACGAGCAGTACTTC. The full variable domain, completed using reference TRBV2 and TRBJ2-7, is EPEVTQTPSHQVTQMGQEVILRCVPISNHLYFYWYRQILGQKVEFLVSFYNNEISEKSEIFDDQFSVERPDGSNFTLKIRSTKLEDSAMYFCASSRQGGTYEQYFGPGTRLTVT.

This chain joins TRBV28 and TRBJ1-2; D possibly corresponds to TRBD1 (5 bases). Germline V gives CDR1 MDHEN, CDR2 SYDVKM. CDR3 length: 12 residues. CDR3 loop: CAVGGVFYGYTF. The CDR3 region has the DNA TGTGCGGTCGGAGGGGTTTTCTATGGCTACACCTTC.

The CDR3 nucleotides are TGTGCCAGCAGCTTTGTTCAAGGGAGCAACTATGGCTACACCTTC. Encoded protein: CASSFVQGSNYGYTF. The V gene is TRBV7-9, the J gene TRBJ1-2; D remains unclear. Germline loops: CDR1 SEHNR, CDR2 FQNEAQ (reference sequence). V was shortened by 3 bases and J by 2 bases, with 13 bases between the two germline ends. CDR3 length: 15 amino acids.

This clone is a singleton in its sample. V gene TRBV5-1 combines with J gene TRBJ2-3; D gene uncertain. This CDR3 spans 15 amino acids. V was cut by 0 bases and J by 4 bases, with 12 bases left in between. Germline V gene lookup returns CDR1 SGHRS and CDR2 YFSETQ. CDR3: CASSLAAAAADTQYF. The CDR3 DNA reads TGCGCCAGCAGCTTGGCCGCCGCCGCGGCAGATACGCAGTATTTT.

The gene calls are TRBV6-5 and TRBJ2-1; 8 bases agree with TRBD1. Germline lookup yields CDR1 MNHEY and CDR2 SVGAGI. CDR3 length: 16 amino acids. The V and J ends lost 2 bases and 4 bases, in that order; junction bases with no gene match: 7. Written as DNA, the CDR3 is TGTGCCAGCAGTTACGCCGGGACAGGTGAATACAATGAGCAGTTCTTC. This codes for CASSYAGTGEYNEQFF.

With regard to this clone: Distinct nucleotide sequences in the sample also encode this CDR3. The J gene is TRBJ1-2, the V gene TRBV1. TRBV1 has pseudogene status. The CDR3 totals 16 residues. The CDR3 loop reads CTSSVTMEGPNYGYTF. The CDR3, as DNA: TGCACCAGCAGCGTAACAATGGAGGGGCCGAACTATGGCTACACCTTC.

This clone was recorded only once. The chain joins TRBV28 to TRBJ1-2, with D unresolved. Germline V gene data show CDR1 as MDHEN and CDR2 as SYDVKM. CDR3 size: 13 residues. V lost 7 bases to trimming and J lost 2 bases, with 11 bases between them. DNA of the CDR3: TGTGCCAGCAACGGGTCCCCGAACTATGGCTACACCTTC. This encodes CASNGSPNYGYTF.

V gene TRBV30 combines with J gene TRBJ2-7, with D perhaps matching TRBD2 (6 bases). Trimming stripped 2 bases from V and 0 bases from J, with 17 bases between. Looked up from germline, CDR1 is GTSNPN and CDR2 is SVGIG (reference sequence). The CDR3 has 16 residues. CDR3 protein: CAWSHVQRASSYEQYF. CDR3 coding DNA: TGTGCCTGGAGTCACGTTCAGCGGGCGAGCTCCTACGAGCAGTACTTC.

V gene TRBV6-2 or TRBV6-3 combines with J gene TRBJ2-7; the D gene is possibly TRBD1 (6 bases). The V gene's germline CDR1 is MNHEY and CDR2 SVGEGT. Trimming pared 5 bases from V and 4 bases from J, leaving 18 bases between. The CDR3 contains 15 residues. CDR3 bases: TGTGCCAGCAGTCAGCACAGGGTCCTTGGTTACGAGCAGTACTTC. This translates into CASSQHRVLGYEQYF.

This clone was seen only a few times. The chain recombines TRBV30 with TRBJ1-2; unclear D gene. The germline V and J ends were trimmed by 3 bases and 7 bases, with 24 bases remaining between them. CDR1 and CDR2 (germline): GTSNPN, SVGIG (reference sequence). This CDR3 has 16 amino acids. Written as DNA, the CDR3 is TGTGCCTGGAGCCTCCCCCGGGGTAGGGTTTCGTCTGGCTACACCTTC. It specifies CAWSLPRGRVSSGYTF.

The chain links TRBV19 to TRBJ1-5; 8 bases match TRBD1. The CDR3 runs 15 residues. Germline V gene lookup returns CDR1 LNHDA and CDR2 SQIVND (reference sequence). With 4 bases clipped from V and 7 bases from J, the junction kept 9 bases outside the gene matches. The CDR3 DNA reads TGTGCCAGTAGTACAAGAGGACAGGGCATACAGCCCCAGCATTTT. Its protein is CASSTRGQGIQPQHF. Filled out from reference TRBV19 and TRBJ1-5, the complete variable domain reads DGGITQSPKYLFRKEGQNVTLSCEQNLNHDAMYWYRQDPGQGLRLIYYSQIVNDFQKGDIAEGYSVSREKKESFPLTVTSAQKNPTAFYLCASSTRGQGIQPQHFGDGTRLSIL.

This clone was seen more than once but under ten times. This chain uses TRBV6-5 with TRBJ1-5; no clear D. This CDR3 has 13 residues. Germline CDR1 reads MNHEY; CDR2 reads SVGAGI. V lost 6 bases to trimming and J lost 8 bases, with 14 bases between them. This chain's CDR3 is CASSRHPREPQHF. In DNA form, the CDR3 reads TGTGCCAGCAGCCGACACCCTAGGGAGCCCCAGCATTTT.

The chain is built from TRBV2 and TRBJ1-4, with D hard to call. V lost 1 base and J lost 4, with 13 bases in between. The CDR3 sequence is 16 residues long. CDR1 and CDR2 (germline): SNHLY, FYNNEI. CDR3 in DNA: TGTGCCAGCAGTGAAGGAAGTTGGCGGATTAATGAAAAACTGTTTTTT. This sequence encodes CASSEGSWRINEKLFF.

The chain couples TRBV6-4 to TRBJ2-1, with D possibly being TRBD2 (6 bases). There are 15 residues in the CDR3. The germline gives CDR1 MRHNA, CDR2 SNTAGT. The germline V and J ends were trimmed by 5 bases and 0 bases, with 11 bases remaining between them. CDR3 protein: CASSKGLGSYNEQFF. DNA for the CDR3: TGTGCCAGCAGTAAGGGACTGGGCTCCTACAATGAGCAGTTCTTC.

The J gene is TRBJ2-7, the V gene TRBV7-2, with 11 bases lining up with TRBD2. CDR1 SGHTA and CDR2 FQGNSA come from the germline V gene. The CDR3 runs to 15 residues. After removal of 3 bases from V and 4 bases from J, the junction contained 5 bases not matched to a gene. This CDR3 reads CASSFTSGGSYEQYF. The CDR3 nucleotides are TGTGCCAGCAGCTTTACTAGCGGGGGAAGTTACGAGCAGTACTTC.

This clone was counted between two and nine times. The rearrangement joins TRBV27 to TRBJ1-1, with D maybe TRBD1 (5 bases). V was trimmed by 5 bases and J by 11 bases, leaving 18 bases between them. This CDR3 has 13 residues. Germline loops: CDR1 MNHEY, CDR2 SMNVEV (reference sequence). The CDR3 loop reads CASSDRGPAVAFF. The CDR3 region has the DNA TGTGCCAGCAGTGACCGGGGACCCGCCGTGGCTTTCTTT.